These 13 T cell receptor beta chains share one sample of origin, sequenced in a study of OX40 agonist ivuxolimab in advanced cancers. Assay: immunoSEQ multiplex PCR; the TCRdb copy retains only in-frame clones and omits some. The sample consists of about 35,000 clones, 74% of them appearing once. Sample: CD4+ or CD8+ T cells sorted from blood, taken in a trial of the OX40 agonist ivuxolimab. The receptors come from an adult with an advanced solid tumor such as melanoma, head and neck, liver or kidney cancer.

The chain is built from TRBV18 and TRBJ1-5; the D gene is possibly TRBD1 (6 bases). V was shortened by 6 bases and J by 6 bases, with 12 bases between the two germline ends. Germline CDR1 and CDR2: KGHSH and LQKENI. The CDR3 runs 13 residues. The CDR3 loop is CASSSDRTQPQHF. Here the CDR3 DNA reads TGTGCCAGCTCGTCAGACAGGACTCAGCCCCAGCATTTT.

This chain joins TRBV21-1 and TRBJ2-5. TRBV21-1 is a pseudogene segment. The CDR3 spans 13 residues. The CDR3 is CASSKKSQETQYF. The CDR3 DNA is TGTGCCAGCAGCAAAAAGTCCCAAGAGACCCAGTACTTC.

This clone was counted many times. The chain employs TRBV7-6 and TRBJ1-1, with a possible D match to TRBD1 (6 bases). The CDR3 extends over 14 amino acids. Trimming shortened V by 4 bases and J by 2 bases, and 11 bases separated the two germline ends. Germline-derived CDR1 and CDR2 are SGHVS and FNYEAQ. The CDR3 sequence: CASSSGTFNTEAFF. CDR3 coding DNA: TGTGCCAGCAGCTCCGGGACATTTAACACTGAAGCTTTCTTT.

The V call is TRBV5-4, the J call TRBJ1-6; D might be TRBD1 (6 bases). CDR1 and CDR2 from the germline V gene are SGHNT and YYREEE (reference sequence). This CDR3 region has 15 residues. With 0 bases removed from V and 7 bases from J, the gap between germline ends came to 11 bases. CDR3 nucleotide sequence: TGTGCCAGCAGCTTGGGAGGGGGTAGGAATTCACCCCTCCACTTT. It codes for CASSLGGGRNSPLHF.

The chain uses TRBV5-1 and TRBJ2-3; D ambiguous. The CDR3 is made up of 13 amino acids. V was pared by 4 bases and J by 2 bases, with 8 bases between. Germline assignment: CDR1 SGHRS and CDR2 YFSETQ. The CDR3: CASSPELTDTQYF. The DNA for the CDR3 is TGCGCCAGCAGCCCGGAACTCACAGATACGCAGTATTTT.

This sequence joins TRBV7-9 and TRBJ1-3, with 7 bases identical to TRBD1. The CDR3 is 15 amino acids. The V and J ends lost 3 bases and 3 bases, in that order; junction bases with no gene match: 5. CDR1 is SEHNR and CDR2 is FQNEAQ in the germline V gene (reference sequence). CDR3 coding DNA: TGTGCCAGCAGCTTGTTCCAGGGGGATGGAAACACCATATATTTT. Its protein product is CASSLFQGDGNTIYF.

On this clone: This could be a read error, since a much larger clone is one nucleotide away. The V and J genes are TRBV10-3 and TRBJ1-6, with TRBD1 identical over 7 bases. This CDR3 contains 15 residues. CDR1 is ENHRY, CDR2 SYGVKD, per germline. CDR3 loop: CAVSEPGTVNSPLHF. The CDR3 nucleotides read TGTGCCGTCAGTGAGCCTGGGACAGTCAATTCACCCCTCCACTTT.

The genes are TRBV30 and TRBJ2-1, with 9 bases lining up with TRBD2. This CDR3 comprises 11 residues. The trim removed 3 bases at V and 13 bases at J, leaving 4 bases unmatched. Looked up from germline, CDR1 is GTSNPN and CDR2 is SVGIG (reference sequence). This chain's CDR3 is CAWRAGGPQFF. For the CDR3, the DNA is TGTGCCTGGAGGGCGGGGGGGCCCCAGTTCTTC.

V is TRBV19 and J is TRBJ1-2; D gene ambiguous. Germline V gives CDR1 LNHDA, CDR2 SQIVND (reference sequence). The CDR3 has 15 residues. Deletions cut 0 bases from V and 2 bases from J, with 10 bases between. CDR3 loop: CASSIDNYGNYGYTF. CDR3 bases: TGTGCCAGTAGTATAGATAACTACGGGAACTATGGCTACACCTTC.

This clone was counted only a few times. The CDR3 sequence is CASSQGGSSYGYTF. The CDR3 DNA sequence: TGTGCCAGCAGCCAAGGGGGTTCCTCCTATGGCTACACCTTC. This rearrangement joins TRBV4-2 to TRBJ1-2; D uncertain. Germline CDR1 LGHNA, CDR2 YNFKEQ. The ends were cut back, 1 base at V and 4 bases at J, with 10 bases in the middle. The CDR3 is made up of 14 amino acids.

This clone was counted a few times. This rearrangement joins TRBV5-4 to TRBJ1-3; D gene uncertain. V was shortened by 0 bases and J by 4 bases, with 14 bases between the two germline ends. Germline V gene sequence: CDR1 SGHNT, CDR2 YYREEE (reference sequence). This CDR3 is 16 amino acids long. The CDR3 coding sequence is TGTGCCAGCAGCTTGGGCCAGACAACGGGCGGAAACACCATATATTTT. Amino acid sequence: CASSLGQTTGGNTIYF.

The V call is TRBV6-5, the J call TRBJ1-5; tentatively, D is TRBD1 (5 bases). The V end was cut by 5 bases, the J end by 0 bases, with 11 bases between. Germline CDR1 is MNHEY and CDR2 is SVGAGI. The CDR3 is 15 residues long. CDR3 loop: CASSPEGYSNQPQHF. In nucleotides, the CDR3 is TGTGCCAGCAGTCCTGAGGGGTATAGCAATCAGCCCCAGCATTTT.

The V and J genes are TRBV7-9 and TRBJ1-3; weak D call: TRBD1 (6 bases). V gave up 5 bases and J gave up 3 bases, with 8 bases separating them. This CDR3 region has 13 residues. Germline V gene sequence: CDR1 SEHNR, CDR2 FQNEAQ (reference sequence). CDR3 sequence (DNA): TGTGCCAGCAGCGGCAGGGGTGGAAACACCATATATTTT. Amino acid sequence: CASSGRGGNTIYF.